This is a list of T cell receptor beta chains from one sample in a study of blood T cell repertoires in COVID-19. This table comes from immunoSEQ multiplex PCR, and its TCRdb copy is limited to in-frame clones, with some not included. Of roughly 250,000 clones in the sample, about nine tenths were seen once. The sample was PBMCs or T cells enriched from blood (not recorded which). Every receptor here comes from a woman under 30 who had recovered from COVID-19. The CDR3 runs from the conserved cysteine through the conserved F or W. A D gene is named only where the DNA matches it firmly. Only some rows state a clone size, as once, few, many or a class for expanded clones.

TRBV28	TRBJ2-7	TRBD2	once	CASSLPPAGGYEQYF	TGTGCCAGCAGTTTGCCCCCGGCGGGGGGGTACGAGCAGTACTTC
TRBV18	TRBJ1-5	TRBD1	NA	CASSPDREGQPQHF	TGTGCCAGCTCACCGGACAGGGAGGGCCAGCCCCAGCATTTT
TRBV19	TRBJ1-2	NA	NA	CASSPQGYGYTF	TGTGCCAGTAGTCCTCAGGGATATGGCTACACCTTC
TRBV27	TRBJ1-5	TRBD1	NA	CASSLTGGAYDQPQHF	TGTGCCAGCAGCTTAACAGGGGGCGCTTATGATCAGCCCCAGCATTTT
TRBV5-4	TRBJ2-1	TRBD2	NA	CASSLARSGRTNNEQFF	TGTGCCAGCAGCTTGGCCAGGAGCGGGAGGACCAACAATGAGCAGTTCTTC
TRBV4-3	TRBJ2-7	NA	NA	CASSQATDVSYEQYF	TGCGCCAGCAGCCAAGCTACTGATGTGTCCTACGAGCAGTACTTC
TRBV6-1	TRBJ2-1	NA	NA	CASSEASRQPYNEQFF	TGTGCCAGCAGTGAAGCTAGCCGACAGCCGTACAATGAGCAGTTCTTC
TRBV27	TRBJ1-2	NA	few	CASSSRWDGGKGYTF	TGTGCCAGCAGTTCCCGGTGGGATGGGGGCAAAGGCTACACCTTC
TRBV4-1	TRBJ1-2	NA	NA	CASSQTGDPGDGYTF	TGCGCCAGCAGCCAGACAGGAGATCCAGGGGATGGCTACACCTTC
TRBV11-2	TRBJ2-1	NA	NA	CASSLEVNNEQFF	TGTGCCAGCAGCCTTGAGGTTAACAATGAGCAGTTCTTC
TRBV13	TRBJ1-2	NA	NA	CASSLTGINYGYTF	TGTGCCAGCAGCCTCACAGGGATTAACTATGGCTACACCTTC
TRBV15	TRBJ2-1	NA	once	CATSRDIGGNEQFF	TGTGCCACCAGCAGAGATATAGGGGGCAATGAGCAGTTCTTC
TRBV20-1	TRBJ2-1	TRBD2	once	CSASSSSGTYNEQFF	TGCAGTGCTAGTAGTTCTAGCGGCACCTACAATGAGCAGTTCTTC
TRBV9	TRBJ1-6	TRBD1	NA	CASSLTGESLHF	TGTGCCAGCAGCCTGACAGGGGAATCCCTCCACTTT
TRBV5-6	TRBJ1-5	TRBD1	NA	CASSLRQGRGQPQHF	TGTGCCAGCAGCTTAAGACAGGGTAGGGGTCAGCCCCAGCATTTT
TRBV5-1	TRBJ2-3	NA	NA	CASSPGTDTQYF	TGCGCCAGCAGCCCCGGCACAGATACGCAGTATTTT
TRBV18	TRBJ2-7	TRBD2	NA	CASSPPSGGSYEQYF	TGTGCCAGCTCACCACCTAGCGGGGGCTCTTACGAGCAGTACTTC
TRBV7-2	TRBJ1-6	NA	NA	CASSLASGGRDNSPLHF	TGTGCCAGCAGCTTAGCGAGCGGGGGGCGCGATAATTCACCCCTCCACTTT
TRBV6-2/TRBV6-3	TRBJ1-1	NA	NA	CASSFGPGGNTEAFF	NA
TRBV27	TRBJ2-7	NA	NA	CASSYSGSYASHEQYF	TGTGCCAGCAGCTACTCCGGGAGCTATGCCTCCCACGAGCAGTACTTC
TRBV24-1	TRBJ2-1	NA	NA	CATSGTAVPEQFF	TGTGCCACCAGTGGTACGGCGGTTCCTGAGCAGTTCTTC
TRBV19	TRBJ1-1	NA	NA	CASSILYGQLGHGGGGTEAFF	TGTGCCAGTAGTATCCTTTATGGGCAGTTGGGTCACGGTGGGGGGGGCACTGAAGCTTTCTTT
TRBV5-6	TRBJ2-5	TRBD2	NA	CASSFLGRDQETQYF	TGTGCCAGCAGCTTCCTCGGGAGGGATCAAGAGACCCAGTACTTC
TRBV7-8	TRBJ2-7	TRBD2	few	CASSLGTSGLVEQYF	TGTGCCAGCAGCTTAGGGACTAGCGGGCTGGTCGAGCAGTACTTC
TRBV18	TRBJ1-5	TRBD1	NA	CASSPRTGIVHQPQHF	TGTGCCAGCTCACCAAGGACAGGGATAGTACATCAGCCCCAGCATTTT
TRBV4-2	TRBJ1-2	TRBD1	NA	CASSQAPTGDGYGYTF	TGTGCCAGCAGCCAAGCCCCAACAGGGGACGGCTATGGCTACACCTTC
TRBV7-2	TRBJ2-3	TRBD2	once	CASSSGTRISALDTQYF	TGTGCCAGCAGCTCAGGGACTAGAATCTCCGCACTAGATACGCAGTATTTT
TRBV18	TRBJ2-6	NA	NA	CASSPPLRAHGANVLTF	TGTGCCAGCTCACCACCCCTCAGGGCTCATGGGGCCAACGTCCTGACTTTC
TRBV9	TRBJ2-1	NA	many	CASSPREKYNEQFF	TGTGCCTCCTCCCCCCGGGAGAAGTACAATGAGCAGTTCTTC
TRBV19	TRBJ1-2	TRBD1	NA	CASSGRQGRYTF	TGTGCCAGTAGCGGTCGACAGGGACGCTACACCTTC
TRBV19	TRBJ1-6	NA	NA	CASRHRTNSPLHF	TGTGCCAGTAGGCACAGGACTAATTCACCCCTCCACTTT
TRBV4-2	TRBJ1-6	NA	NA	CASSLGDSPLHF	TGTGCCAGCAGCCTCGGGGATTCACCCCTCCACTTT
TRBV10-3	TRBJ1-1	TRBD1	few	CAISSAGTGVMNTEAFF	TGTGCCATCAGCTCCGCCGGGACAGGGGTCATGAACACTGAAGCTTTCTTT
TRBV10-3	TRBJ2-7	TRBD1	NA	CAISEPPGQGAAKSPYEQYF	TGTGCCATCAGTGAGCCCCCGGGACAGGGGGCCGCAAAAAGTCCCTACGAGCAGTACTTC
TRBV28	TRBJ1-2	TRBD1	NA	CASGYGQGTYGYTF	TGTGCCAGCGGGTACGGACAGGGGACCTATGGCTACACCTTC
TRBV5-1	TRBJ1-2	NA	NA	CASSLGGRNGYTF	TGCGCCAGCAGCCTGGGGGGCAGGAATGGCTACACCTTC
TRBV6-2/TRBV6-3	TRBJ2-3	NA	NA	CASSYSVSHPLMDTQYF	TGTGCCAGCAGTTACTCAGTCTCCCACCCCCTAATGGATACGCAGTATTTT
TRBV10-3	TRBJ1-2	TRBD1	NA	CAISEQGSYGYTF	TGTGCCATCAGTGAACAGGGGTCCTATGGCTACACCTTC
TRBV4-2	TRBJ1-6	TRBD1	NA	CASSQKTGGNYNSPLHF	TGTGCCAGCAGCCAGAAAACAGGGGGTAACTATAATTCACCCCTCCACTTT
TRBV7-9	TRBJ1-4	NA	NA	CASSFFSQRGEKLFF	TGTGCCAGCAGCTTCTTCAGTCAACGGGGAGAAAAACTGTTTTTT
TRBV2	TRBJ1-2	NA	NA	CASRTHSNYGYTF	TGTGCCAGCAGAACCCATAGCAACTATGGCTACACCTTC
TRBV28	TRBJ1-1	NA	few	CASSLYQGQAFF	TGTGCCAGCAGCCTCTATCAGGGTCAAGCTTTCTTT
TRBV27	TRBJ2-3	NA	NA	CASSHNRGGTDTQYF	TGTGCCAGCAGCCATAACAGGGGGGGAACAGATACGCAGTATTTT
TRBV5-4	TRBJ1-4	NA	NA	CASSPPSNEKLFF	TGTGCCAGCAGCCCCCCTTCTAATGAAAAACTGTTTTTT
TRBV16	TRBJ1-3	TRBD1	few	CASSHPGQGTLSGNTIYF	TGTGCCAGCAGCCATCCGGGACAGGGAACACTCTCTGGAAACACCATATATTTT
TRBV6-1	TRBJ2-2	TRBD1	NA	CASSEPGQVTGELFF	TGTGCCAGCAGTGAGCCGGGACAGGTGACCGGGGAGCTGTTTTTT
TRBV11-2	TRBJ1-6	NA	NA	CASSSTVRQSPLHF	TGTGCCAGCAGCTCGACAGTTCGTCAGTCACCCCTCCACTTT
TRBV19	TRBJ2-2	NA	NA	CATSRVSNTGELFF	TGTGCCACCAGCAGGGTATCGAACACCGGGGAGCTGTTTTTT
TRBV5-5	TRBJ2-7	TRBD2	NA	CASSFSSGAYEQYF	TGTGCCAGCAGCTTTTCCAGCGGGGCCTACGAGCAGTACTTC
TRBV7-9	TRBJ1-1	NA	NA	CASSPSGGTEAFF	TGTGCCAGCAGCCCCTCGGGGGGCACTGAAGCTTTCTTT
TRBV12-3/TRBV12-4	TRBJ1-4	TRBD1	NA	CASSFGTGLFF	TGTGCCAGCAGTTTCGGGACAGGGCTGTTTTTT
TRBV13	TRBJ2-7	TRBD1	NA	CASSRSGGEQYF	TGTGCCAGCAGCAGATCAGGGGGCGAGCAGTACTTC
TRBV27	TRBJ1-4	TRBD1	NA	CASRTLARQGPSELFF	TGTGCCAGCAGAACTCTAGCGAGACAGGGACCCTCGGAACTGTTTTTT
TRBV5-5	TRBJ2-5	TRBD1	NA	CASSPRDRVGETQYF	TGTGCCAGCAGCCCCCGGGACAGGGTCGGAGAGACCCAGTACTTC
TRBV24-1	TRBJ2-7	TRBD2	NA	CATSDLLRASGMDFTGEQYF	TGTGCCACCAGTGATTTGCTAAGGGCTAGCGGGATGGATTTTACTGGCGAGCAGTACTTC